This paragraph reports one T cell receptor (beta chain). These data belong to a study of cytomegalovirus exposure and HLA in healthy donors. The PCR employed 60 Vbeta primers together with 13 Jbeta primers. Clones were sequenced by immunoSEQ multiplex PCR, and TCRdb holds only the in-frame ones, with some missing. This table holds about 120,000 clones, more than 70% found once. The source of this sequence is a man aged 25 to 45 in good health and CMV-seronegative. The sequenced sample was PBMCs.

CDR3 bases: TGTGCCAGTGGGAGGGAAGGAAATTCACCCCTCCACTTT. This sequence encodes CASGREGNSPLHF. The rearrangement joins TRBV6-5 to TRBJ1-6; D ambiguous. Trimming pared 9 bases from V and 7 bases from J, leaving 13 bases between. The germline V gene encodes CDR1 MNHEY and CDR2 SVGAGI. CDR3 length: 13 residues.